The 17 T cell receptor beta chains below were found in one sample sequenced in a study of breast tumors, draining lymph nodes, adjacent tissues (dated by TCRdb to about 2016). The lymph node samples were taken from the axillary draining lymph nodes of breast cancer patients. The protocol used for the library was multiplex PCR. Reads for this sample came from an Illumina HiSeq 2000. TCRdb reworked the public reads: Q25 trimming with fastp, MiXCR clone assembly, productive beta chains retained. Under each unique CDR3 protein, matching rows form one entry showing the most common genes and DNA. In all, the sample holds more than 250,000 distinct CDR3 sequences, and 30% to 35% of those were seen once. Around 1.1% of the sample goes to the ten largest clones. Material: axillary lymph node tissue. These receptors were collected from a female donor with breast cancer. Some clones in this sample may be carry-over from other donors' samples.

This clonotype has just a few counts. The CDR3: CSVGNPTASPNTEAFF. The CDR3 DNA reads TGCAGCGTTGGAAACCCGACCGCGAGCCCGAACACTGAAGCTTTCTTT. The chain links TRBV29-1 to TRBJ1-1, with no clear D. Per germline, CDR1 SQVTM and CDR2 ANQGSEA. Trimming left V 4 bases short and J 1 base short, with 19 bases between. The CDR3 is 16 residues long.

This clonotype was found many times. The chain is built from TRBV20-1 and TRBJ2-1; 10 bases align to TRBD2. From germline, CDR1 is DFQATT and CDR2 SNEGSKA (reference sequence). The ends lost 6 bases at V and 13 bases at J; junction bases unmatched: 12. The CDR3 length is 13 residues. CDR3 region: CSATNPGTSVQFF. CDR3 in DNA: TGCAGTGCAACAAACCCGGGGACTAGCGTCCAGTTCTTC.

This clonotype was picked up many times. V usage is TRBV10-3 and J usage is TRBJ2-5, with D possibly matching TRBD1 (6 bases). V was pared by 4 bases and J by 5 bases, with 8 bases between. Germline CDR1 and CDR2: ENHRY and SYGVKD. This CDR3 contains 12 residues. The DNA of the CDR3 is TGTGCCATCAGTGGAGGGGGTGAGACCCAGTACTTC. Translating it yields CAISGGGETQYF.

Note on this clonotype: This sequence may be a read error, since a much larger clone differs from it by one base. The chain employs TRBV20-1 and TRBJ2-7; D is unresolved. Germline CDR1 reads DFQATT; CDR2 reads SNEGSKA (reference sequence). V gave up 6 bases and J gave up 2 bases, with 14 bases separating them. This CDR3 region has 13 residues. The CDR3 reads CSAPPGSTYEQYF. DNA for the CDR3: TGCAGTGCCCCCCCCGGTAGCACCTACGAGCAGTACTTC.

This clonotype was counted many times. V and J are TRBV6-1 and TRBJ2-2; the D is unclear. Between the trimmed V and J ends, which lost 5 bases and 13 bases, there was a span of 20 bases. The CDR3 length is 14 residues. Germline V gene data show CDR1 as MNHNS and CDR2 as SASEGT. For the CDR3, the DNA is TGTGCCAGCAGTCACCCCCGGGCCCTCAATTGGCTGTTTTTT. It translates to CASSHPRALNWLFF.

Ten or more counts support this clonotype. This sequence joins TRBV9 and TRBJ2-3; TRBD2 matches 7 bases. V lost 4 bases, J lost 2 bases, and 4 bases stayed unmatched. The CDR3 has 14 amino acids. Germline-derived CDR1 and CDR2 are SGDLS and YYNGEE. The CDR3 sequence is CASSSRDYTDTQYF. CDR3 nucleotides: TGTGCCAGCAGCTCCCGGGACTACACAGATACGCAGTATTTT. The entire variable domain, with the rest obtained from reference TRBV9 and TRBJ2-3, is as follows: DSGVTQTPKHLITATGQRVTLRCSPRSGDLSVYWYQQSLDQGLQFLIQYYNGEERAKGNILERFSAQQFPDLHSELNLSSLELGDSALYFCASSSRDYTDTQYFGPGTRLTVL.

This clonotype has at least ten counts. V and J are TRBV7-6 and TRBJ2-5, with 9 bases identical to TRBD2. Germline V gene sequence: CDR1 SGHVS, CDR2 FNYEAQ. There are 15 residues in the CDR3. The trim removed 5 bases at V and 4 bases at J, leaving 8 bases unmatched. For the CDR3, the DNA is TGTGCCAGCAGCCCTGCAATTAGCGGGAGAGAGACCCAGTACTTC. Translated: CASSPAISGRETQYF.

The chain has TRBV10-3 and TRBJ2-2, with a possible D match to TRBD2 (6 bases). Germline CDR1 reads ENHRY; CDR2 reads SYGVKD. The CDR3 runs to 14 residues. V dropped 6 bases and J dropped 5 bases, with 13 bases sitting between them. This CDR3 is CAIRTEGDTGELFF. Written as DNA, the CDR3 is TGTGCCATCAGGACGGAGGGAGATACCGGGGAGCTGTTTTTT.

This clonotype was found many times. The chain is built from TRBV19 and TRBJ2-5, with TRBD2 matching over 9 bases. The trim removed 0 bases at V and 4 bases at J, leaving 9 bases unmatched. The germline V gene encodes CDR1 LNHDA and CDR2 SQIVND (reference sequence). The CDR3 runs to 17 residues. CDR3 sequence reads: CASSIEGGGRARETQYF. The CDR3 DNA reads as TGTGCCAGTAGTATAGAGGGGGGCGGGAGGGCAAGAGAGACCCAGTACTTC.

This clonotype was picked up a small number of times. The CDR3 DNA follows: TGTGCCAGCAGTTCCGGGACAGGCCCTTCCTCTGGAAACACCATATATTTT. Translation gives CASSSGTGPSSGNTIYF. This chain uses TRBV6-5 with TRBJ1-3, with 8 bases fitting TRBD1. CDR3 size: 17 residues. The germline CDR1 and CDR2 sequences are MNHEY and SVGAGI. The junction had 8 bases not matched to a gene; V was cut back by 4 bases and J by 0 bases.

In this sample, this clonotype turned up once. The chain recombines TRBV20-1 with TRBJ2-7; 8 nucleotides match TRBD2. Germline CDR1 reads DFQATT; CDR2 reads SNEGSKA (reference sequence). The CDR3 totals 15 residues. The ends lost 6 bases at V and 8 bases at J; junction bases unmatched: 18. CDR3 protein: CSATPGVSGTDKQYF. CDR3 DNA sequence: TGCAGTGCCACACCGGGCGTTAGCGGGACCGACAAGCAGTACTTC.

The chain couples TRBV29-1 to TRBJ1-3; D is perhaps TRBD1 (5 bases). Germline CDR1 and CDR2: SQVTM and ANQGSEA. V was shortened by 2 bases and J by 3 bases, with 11 bases between the two germline ends. The CDR3 is 14 residues long. DNA of the CDR3: TGCAGCGTTGAAAGAGGGGCGCTTGGAAACACCATATATTTT. Translated: CSVERGALGNTIYF.

As for this clonotype: At one of its ends the junction is not consistent with the germline gene, which may arise from a read error. The rearrangement links TRBV9 to TRBJ2-6; maybe TRBD1 (6 bases). Germline CDR1 reads SGDLS; CDR2 reads YYNGEE. The CDR3 length is 16 residues. CDR3 amino acids: CASSVETGTGANALTF. The CDR3 nucleotides are TGTGCCAGCAGCGTAGAGACAGGCACCGGGGCCAACGCCCTGACTTTC.

The gene calls are TRBV25-1 and TRBJ2-4; D possibly uses TRBD1 or TRBD2 (6 bases each). This CDR3 contains 17 residues. In germline, CDR1 is MGHDK, CDR2 SYGVNS. V shed 6 bases and J shed 0 bases, with 18 bases lying between them. CDR3 coding DNA: TGTGCCAGCAGCCCTCAAATCGGGGGCTTAGCCAAAAACATTCAGTACTTC. Protein: CASSPQIGGLAKNIQYF. Looking up the rest from reference TRBV25-1 and TRBJ2-4 gives the full variable domain: EADIYQTPRYLVIGTGKKITLECSQTMGHDKMYWYQQDPGMELHLIHYSYGVNSTEKGDLSSESTVSRIRTEHFPLTLESARPSHTSQYLCASSPQIGGLAKNIQYFGAGTRLSVL.

Ten or more counts support this clonotype. The genes are TRBV20-1 and TRBJ1-5, with 7 nucleotides matching TRBD1. Germline-derived CDR1 and CDR2 are DFQATT and SNEGSKA (reference sequence). Trimming cost V 5 bases and J 1 base; bases outside gene matches: 8. The length of the CDR3 is 15 residues. CDR3 amino acids: CSALEQGSSNQPQHF. The CDR3 nucleotides read TGCAGTGCTCTAGAACAGGGGTCGAGCAATCAGCCCCAGCATTTT.

This clonotype was recorded at least ten times. This rearrangement joins TRBV11-1 to TRBJ2-5, with no clear D. This CDR3 contains 12 residues. Trimming shortened V by 3 bases and J by 5 bases, and 7 bases separated the two germline ends. Germline loops: CDR1 SGHAT, CDR2 FQDESV (reference sequence). CDR3 region: CASSLSIETQYF. For the CDR3, the DNA is TGTGCCAGCAGCTTGAGTATCGAGACCCAGTACTTC.

This clonotype was seen at least ten times. The V call is TRBV2, the J call TRBJ2-3, with D tentatively TRBD2 (6 bases). CDR3 length: 14 amino acids. V dropped 3 bases and J dropped 8 bases, with 15 bases sitting between them. Germline values: CDR1 SNHLY, CDR2 FYNNEI. The CDR3, as DNA: TGTGCCAGCAGTGAGGGTCTAGCGTTGCGTACGCAGTATTTT. This codes for CASSEGLALRTQYF.